This T cell receptor (beta chain) originates from a study of blood T cell repertoires in COVID-19. Germline V gene data show CDR1 as LNHDA and CDR2 as SQIVND (reference sequence). This CDR3 contains 14 residues. With 10 bases removed from V and 6 bases from J, the gap between germline ends came to 19 bases. As handled by the study authors: Quantification of nucleated cells was approximated via reference gene primer amplification. Profiling relied on immunoSEQ multiplex PCR, and the TCRdb table lists in-frame clones only, not all of them. D and trimming were read from the DNA, whereas the V and J calls and clone size are those reported in that table. The sample shows some 350,000 clones, approximately 88% of them seen only once.

The V call is TRBV19, the J call TRBJ2-1; D possibly corresponds to TRBD1 (6 bases). Sequenced material: PBMCs or T cells enriched from blood (not recorded which). This receptor was obtained from a man aged 25-40 years who had recovered from COVID-19. CDR3: CATRPRTASNEQFF. The CDR3 coding sequence is TGTGCCACTCGACCGCGGACAGCCAGCAATGAGCAGTTCTTC.